This paragraph reports one TCR beta chain. Its matching antigen is unknown. The record originates from a study of T-cell memory formation after mild COVID-19. The study, taken as a whole, reports: Day 15 to 85 contracting clones showed balanced CD4/CD8; day 15 to 37 expanders favored CD4+.

This CDR3 has 14 amino acids. CDR1 is MNHEY, CDR2 SVGAGI, per germline. The germline V and J ends were trimmed by 6 bases and 5 bases, with 13 bases remaining between them. Amplification by 5'RACE using constant-segment primers produced TCR alpha and TCR beta cDNA libraries that carried sample barcodes and UMIs. TCRdb fed the 5' RACE reads into MiXCR, producing one record per CDR3 protein. The data hold approximately 300,000 distinct CDR3 sequences, with less than 20% observed a single time. Sequencing was performed on PBMCs or a T cell subset sorted from them (not recorded which). The TCR comes from a man younger than 35 who had mild COVID-19 (a few samples of this study predate the infection). Cell type and time point are not known. The rearrangement joins TRBV6-5 to TRBJ2-2; perhaps TRBD2 as D (6 bases). The CDR3 spells CASRPGTLTGELFF. CDR3 DNA sequence: TGTGCCAGCAGACCCGGGACTTTGACCGGGGAGCTGTTTTTT.